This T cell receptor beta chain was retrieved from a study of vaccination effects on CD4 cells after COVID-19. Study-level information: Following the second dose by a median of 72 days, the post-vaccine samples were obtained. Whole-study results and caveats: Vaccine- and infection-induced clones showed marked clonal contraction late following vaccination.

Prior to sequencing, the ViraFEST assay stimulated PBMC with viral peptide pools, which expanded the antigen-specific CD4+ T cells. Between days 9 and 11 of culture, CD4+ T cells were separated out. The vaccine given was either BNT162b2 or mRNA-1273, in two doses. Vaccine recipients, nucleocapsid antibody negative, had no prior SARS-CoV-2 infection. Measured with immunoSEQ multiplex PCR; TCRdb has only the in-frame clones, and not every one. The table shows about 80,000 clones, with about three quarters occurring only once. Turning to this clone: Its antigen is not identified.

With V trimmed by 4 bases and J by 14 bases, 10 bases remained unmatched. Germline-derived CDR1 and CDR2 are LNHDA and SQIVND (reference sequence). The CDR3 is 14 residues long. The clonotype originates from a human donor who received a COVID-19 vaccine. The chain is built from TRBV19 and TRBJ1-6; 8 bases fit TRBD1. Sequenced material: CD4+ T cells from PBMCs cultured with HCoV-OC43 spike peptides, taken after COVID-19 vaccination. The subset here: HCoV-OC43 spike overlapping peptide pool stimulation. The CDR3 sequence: CASSTGQGMGALHF. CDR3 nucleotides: TGTGCCAGTAGTACCGGACAGGGTATGGGCGCCCTCCACTTT.